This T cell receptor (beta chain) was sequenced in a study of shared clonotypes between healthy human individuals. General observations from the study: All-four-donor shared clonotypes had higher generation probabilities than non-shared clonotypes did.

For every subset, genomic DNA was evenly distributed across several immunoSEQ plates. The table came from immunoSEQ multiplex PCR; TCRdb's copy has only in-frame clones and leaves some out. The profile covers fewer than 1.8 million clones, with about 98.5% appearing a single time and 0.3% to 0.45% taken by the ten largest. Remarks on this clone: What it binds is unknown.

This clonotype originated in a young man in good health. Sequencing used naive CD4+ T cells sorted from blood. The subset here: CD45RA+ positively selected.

The DNA of the CDR3 is TGTGCCAGCAGTGGCGGACAGGGGAACCACGAGCAGTACTTC. Encoded protein: CASSGGQGNHEQYF. The V gene is TRBV28, the J gene TRBJ2-7, with 9 bases that match TRBD1. The V gene end was trimmed by 5 bases and the J gene end by 5 bases; junction bases not matched to a gene: 7. CDR3 length: 14 residues. Germline loops: CDR1 MDHEN, CDR2 SYDVKM.